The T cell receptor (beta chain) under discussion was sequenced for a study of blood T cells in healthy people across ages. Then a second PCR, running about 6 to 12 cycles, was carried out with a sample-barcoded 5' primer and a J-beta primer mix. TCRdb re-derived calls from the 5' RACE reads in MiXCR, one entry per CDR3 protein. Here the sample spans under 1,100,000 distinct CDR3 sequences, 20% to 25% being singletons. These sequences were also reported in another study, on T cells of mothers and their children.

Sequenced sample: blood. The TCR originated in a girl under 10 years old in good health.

The CDR3 DNA reads TGTGCCAGCAGTTCGGAAAAAAACATTCAGTACTTC. Amino acid sequence: CASSSEKNIQYF. The chain couples TRBV12-3 or TRBV12-4 to TRBJ2-4; D not certain. The CDR3 totals 12 residues. The V and J ends lost 4 bases and 4 bases respectively, with 5 bases between them.